A selection of T cell receptor beta chains follows, all from one sample in a study of CD8 T cells in ankylosing spondylitis. TCRdb re-called the 5' RACE reads through MiXCR, storing one row per CDR3 protein. Among hundreds of thousands of distinct CDR3 sequences, 20% were seen once, and the ten largest hold under 8.5%. The sequenced sample was blood, either unsorted or a sorted T cell fraction (not recorded which). Source of these receptors: a male donor with ankylosing spondylitis or in good health (not recorded which). Both conserved end residues are part of each CDR3. The D gene is left open where the match is weak. Expanded clones get a size class; other rows say once, few or many, or leave the size out.

abundance	d_gene	j_gene	v_gene	len	CDR3nt	CDR3aa
few	NA	TRBJ1-5	TRBV12-3/TRBV12-4	15	TGTGCCAGCACTCCGGGCAGGGGAGGCAATCAGCCCCAGCATTTT	CASTPGRGGNQPQHF
NA	TRBD2	TRBJ2-1	TRBV3-1	17	TGTGCCAGCAGCCAAGATCCCGGGACTAGCGGTTACAATGAGCAGTTCTTC	CASSQDPGTSGYNEQFF
few	NA	TRBJ1-2	TRBV4-1	14	TGCGCCAGCAGCCAAGCAGACGGGAACTATGGCTACACCTTC	CASSQADGNYGYTF
few	TRBD2	TRBJ2-5	TRBV6-1	14	TGTGCCAGCAGAACGGGGGGGTACCAAGAGACCCAGTACTTC	CASRTGGYQETQYF
many	NA	TRBJ1-2	TRBV2	12	TGTGCCAGCAGGCCCGGGATCTATGGCTACACCTTC	CASRPGIYGYTF
NA	NA	TRBJ2-1	TRBV7-8	16	TGTGCCAGCAGCTTAGCCCCTAGCGTCTCCTACAATGAGCAGTTCTTC	CASSLAPSVSYNEQFF
many	NA	TRBJ1-2	TRBV7-8	15	TGTGCCAGCAGCTTAGCGTCGGGTTCGAACTATGGCTACACCTTC	CASSLASGSNYGYTF
NA	TRBD1	TRBJ2-2	TRBV5-1	14	TGCGCCAGCAGCTGGGGACAGACGGTCGGGGAGCTGTTTTTT	CASSWGQTVGELFF
many	TRBD1	TRBJ1-5	TRBV4-2	16	TGTGCCAGCAGCCACCGGGACAGGGAGGCGAATCAGCCCCAGCATTTT	CASSHRDREANQPQHF
NA	NA	TRBJ1-1	TRBV5-1	15	TGCGCCAGCAGCGCGGCGACAGGCGCGAACACTGAAGCTTTCTTT	CASSAATGANTEAFF
NA	NA	TRBJ2-3	TRBV12-3/TRBV12-4	17	TGTGCCAGCAGTTTAGCACGGCAGTTTACTAGCACAGATACGCAGTATTTT	CASSLARQFTSTDTQYF
few	TRBD2	TRBJ2-2	TRBV28	14	TGTGCCAGTACCGGGACTAGCGTCACCGGGGAGCTGTTTTTT	CASTGTSVTGELFF
many	NA	TRBJ2-2	TRBV12-3/TRBV12-4	11	TGTGCCAGCAGTACACCCCCCCCGCTGTTTTTT	CASSTPPPLFF
NA	TRBD1	TRBJ1-4	TRBV7-9	16	TGTGCCAGCAGCTACTTGACAGGGGGCGCTTTTGAAAAACTGTTTTTT	CASSYLTGGAFEKLFF
few	NA	TRBJ2-3	TRBV21-1	15	TGTGCCAGCAGCAAAGCGGCCCCTAGCACAGATACGCAGTATTTT	CASSKAAPSTDTQYF
NA	TRBD2	TRBJ2-3	TRBV4-2	16	TGTGCCAGCAGCCAAGAACCCAGCGGGGGGCGGGATACGCAGTATTTT	CASSQEPSGGRDTQYF
NA	TRBD2	TRBJ2-1	TRBV28	13	TGTGCCAGCAGTTTATATCGGGGGGATGAGCAGTTCTTC	CASSLYRGDEQFF